The 30 T cell receptor beta chains reported below all come from one sample, sequenced in a study of blood T cell repertoires in COVID-19. Sequencing used immunoSEQ multiplex PCR; TCRdb keeps in-frame clones, though not all of them. The table lists about 370,000 clones, 75% to 90% of them singletons. The specimen sequenced was PBMCs or T cells enriched from blood (not recorded which). The receptors come from a man aged 18 to 30 who had recovered from COVID-19.

The CDR3 DNA sequence: TGTGCCAGCAGCTTAGCCCGTCCGGGAGAGAACACCGGGGAGCTGTTTTTT. Translation gives CASSLARPGENTGELFF. This chain connects TRBV7-2 to TRBJ2-2; D may be TRBD2 (6 bases). Germline-derived CDR1 and CDR2 are SGHTA and FQGNSA. Between the trimmed V and J ends, which lost 0 bases and 1 base, there was a span of 12 bases. CDR3 size: 17 residues.

The V gene is TRBV10-2, the J gene TRBJ2-4; 9 bases are shared with TRBD2. Trimming took 2 bases from V and 6 from J; bases not matched to a gene: 8. Germline V CDR1 and CDR2: WSHSY, SAAADI. The CDR3 contains 16 residues. The DNA of the CDR3 is TGCGCCAGCAGTGAGGCGGGAGGGCCCGTGGTAAACATTCAGTACTTC. Its protein product is CASSEAGGPVVNIQYF.

The chain recombines TRBV5-1 with TRBJ2-3, with 9 bases matching TRBD2. Germline CDR1 SGHRS, CDR2 YFSETQ. The CDR3 totals 15 residues. The J segment lost 6 bases and the V segment lost 6 bases, leaving 11 bases of the junction unmatched. This CDR3 reads CASTPSGAPPDTQYF. The CDR3, as DNA: TGCGCCAGCACCCCTAGCGGGGCCCCCCCGGATACGCAGTATTTT.

The genes are TRBV6-5 and TRBJ1-1; 9 nucleotides match TRBD1. Per the germline V gene, CDR1 is MNHEY and CDR2 is SVGAGI. V shed 6 bases and J 0 bases; nucleotides not matched to a gene: 5. The CDR3 totals 15 residues. The CDR3 DNA reads TGTGCCAGCAGCCCAGGACAGGGGATGAACACTGAAGCTTTCTTT. This gives the protein CASSPGQGMNTEAFF.

The chain uses TRBV4-1 and TRBJ2-3; 8 positions agree with TRBD2. Trimming removed 4 bases from V and 2 bases from J; junction bases left unmatched: 17. The CDR3 is 19 amino acids. The germline CDR1 and CDR2 sequences are MGHRA and YSYEKL. CDR3 sequence reads: CASSLKLAEKPLHTDTQYF. In nucleotides, the CDR3 is TGCGCCAGCAGCCTAAAACTAGCGGAGAAACCTCTCCACACAGATACGCAGTATTTT.

This chain connects TRBV4-1 to TRBJ1-1; 9 bases align to TRBD1. The CDR3 runs 15 residues. The V and J ends lost 4 bases and 3 bases, in that order; junction bases with no gene match: 6. Germline CDR1 and CDR2: MGHRA and YSYEKL. CDR3 region: CASSRGQGVDTEAFF. As DNA, the CDR3 is TGCGCCAGCAGCCGGGGACAGGGAGTTGACACTGAAGCTTTCTTT.

The chain combines TRBV6-5 with TRBJ2-1; D may be TRBD2 (5 bases). Germline lookup yields CDR1 MNHEY and CDR2 SVGAGI. The CDR3 contains 12 residues. V lost 5 bases to trimming and J lost 14 bases, with 16 bases between them. The CDR3 DNA reads as TGTGCCAGCAGTCCCGAGAGGACTGCTGAGTTCTTC. Amino acids: CASSPERTAEFF.

CDR3: CASSSYGGDRHYGYTF. The CDR3 DNA reads as TGTGCCAGCAGTTCCTACGGCGGGGATAGGCACTATGGCTACACCTTC. The gene calls are TRBV28 and TRBJ1-2; D is unclear. The CDR3 totals 16 residues. Trimming removed 4 bases from V and 3 bases from J, with 18 bases in between. CDR1 MDHEN and CDR2 SYDVKM come from the germline V gene.

The CDR3 loop is CASSEGQAKTNTEAFF. The DNA for the CDR3 is TGTGCCAGCAGCGAGGGACAGGCCAAAACGAACACTGAAGCTTTCTTT. The chain joins TRBV7-9 to TRBJ1-1; 8 positions agree with TRBD1. The CDR3 sequence is 16 residues long. The V segment lost 5 bases and the J segment 1 base; nucleotides outside the gene matches: 9. Germline CDR1 SEHNR, CDR2 FQNEAQ (reference sequence).

This chain joins TRBV7-8 and TRBJ2-4; 12 nucleotides agree with TRBD2. V dropped 4 bases and J dropped 0; count of bases not matched to a gene: 7. The CDR3 is 18 amino acids. In germline, CDR1 is SGHVS, CDR2 FQNEAQ. The CDR3 region is CASSSGLAGSLAKNIQYF. Written as DNA, the CDR3 is TGTGCCAGCAGCTCAGGACTAGCGGGAAGCCTAGCCAAAAACATTCAGTACTTC.

The chain links TRBV24-1 to TRBJ1-4, with D perhaps TRBD1 (6 bases). The CDR3 runs to 14 residues. Germline V lookup: CDR1 KGHDR, CDR2 SFDVKD. V was pared by 7 bases and J by 4 bases, with 12 bases between. The CDR3: CATSRGGVNEKLFF. Written as DNA, the CDR3 is TGTGCCACCAGCCGCGGGGGCGTTAATGAAAAACTGTTTTTT.

This rearrangement joins TRBV19 to TRBJ1-2; 8 bases match TRBD1. With 6 bases clipped from V and 7 bases from J, the junction kept 7 bases outside the gene matches. Per germline, CDR1 LNHDA and CDR2 SQIVND (reference sequence). The CDR3 sequence is 13 residues long. The CDR3 DNA reads as TGTGCCAGTAGATCAGGGGGCGGAGGTGGCTACACCTTC. As protein: CASRSGGGGGYTF.

This clone has just one count. The chain uses TRBV7-9 and TRBJ2-3, with a weak D call TRBD1 (6 bases). In germline, CDR1 is SEHNR, CDR2 FQNEAQ (reference sequence). The germline V and J ends were trimmed by 2 bases and 0 bases, with 9 bases remaining between them. The CDR3 extends over 15 amino acids. The CDR3 DNA reads as TGTGCCAGCAGCTTATCTACAGGGAGCACAGATACGCAGTATTTT. This translates into CASSLSTGSTDTQYF.

The chain employs TRBV5-6 and TRBJ1-3, with TRBD1 identical over 9 bases. The CDR3 sequence is 15 residues long. Germline V CDR1 and CDR2: SGHDT, YYEEEE. With V trimmed by 1 base and J by 3 bases, 2 bases remained unmatched. Here the CDR3 DNA reads TGTGCCAGCAGCTTGTCGACAGGGGGTGGAAACACCATATATTTT. Translation gives CASSLSTGGGNTIYF.

The chain links TRBV27 to TRBJ1-5; 8 bases align to TRBD1. CDR1 MNHEY and CDR2 SMNVEV come from the germline V gene (reference sequence). The CDR3 extends over 14 amino acids. With 6 bases clipped from V and 3 bases from J, the junction kept 4 bases outside the gene matches. The CDR3 here is CASRTRGPNQPQHF. The CDR3 nucleotides are TGTGCCAGCAGGACCAGGGGGCCCAATCAGCCCCAGCATTTT.

The chain recombines TRBV10-3 with TRBJ1-5; the match to TRBD1 covers 8 bases. The CDR3 runs 15 residues. V trimming: 3 bases; J trimming: 2 bases; junction bases outside the gene matches: 3. CDR1 and CDR2 from the germline V gene are ENHRY and SYGVKD. The CDR3 protein is CAISDGTGRNQPQHF. Written as DNA, the CDR3 is TGTGCCATCAGTGATGGGACAGGCCGCAATCAGCCCCAGCATTTT.

The genes are TRBV7-2 and TRBJ1-2, with 7 bases that match TRBD1. Per germline, CDR1 SGHTA and CDR2 FQGNSA. Unmatched junction bases numbered 6, after V lost 1 base and J lost 4 bases. The CDR3 spans 15 residues. The CDR3 loop is CASSLGETGSYGYTF. The CDR3, as DNA: TGTGCCAGCAGCTTAGGGGAGACAGGGAGCTATGGCTACACCTTC.

The genes are TRBV5-1 and TRBJ2-2, with D possibly TRBD1 on 5 matching bases. With 2 bases removed from V and 1 base from J, the gap between germline ends came to 9 bases. The CDR3 spans 15 residues. Germline values: CDR1 SGHRS, CDR2 YFSETQ. The CDR3 DNA follows: TGCGCCAGCAGCTTAGATACAGGGAACACCGGGGAGCTGTTTTTT. Translating gives CASSLDTGNTGELFF.

The chain recombines TRBV7-9 with TRBJ2-3; possibly TRBD1 for D (6 bases). Trimming removed 5 bases from V and 4 bases from J, with 13 bases in between. The CDR3 loop spans 14 amino acids. Germline CDR1 SEHNR, CDR2 FQNEAQ (reference sequence). In nucleotides, the CDR3 is TGTGCCAGCAGCCCACAACAGGGCTCAGATACGCAGTATTTT. This codes for CASSPQQGSDTQYF.

This clone was recorded once. V is TRBV9 and J is TRBJ2-1; the D is unclear. The CDR3 is made up of 13 amino acids. Germline V CDR1 and CDR2: SGDLS, YYNGEE. V shed 3 bases and J shed 4 bases, with 8 bases lying between them. CDR3 residues: CASSANGYNEQFF. The CDR3, as DNA: TGTGCCAGCAGCGCCAACGGTTACAATGAGCAGTTCTTC.

The V call is TRBV18, the J call TRBJ1-2; D remains ambiguous. Between the trimmed V and J ends, which lost 3 bases and 0 bases, there was a span of 14 bases. CDR3 length: 16 amino acids. The germline V gene encodes CDR1 KGHSH and CDR2 LQKENI. In DNA form, the CDR3 reads TGTGCCAGCTCACCCACCATTGTCAGGACTAACTATGGCTACACCTTC. It encodes CASSPTIVRTNYGYTF.

This chain uses TRBV29-1 with TRBJ2-7, with a tentative D call TRBD1 (6 bases). The CDR3 covers 13 residues. Between the trimmed V and J ends, which lost 7 bases and 2 bases, there was a span of 15 bases. The germline gives CDR1 SQVTM, CDR2 ANQGSEA. The CDR3, as DNA: TGCAGCGCCCGGCGAGGGGACACCTACGAGCAGTACTTC. The encoded protein is CSARRGDTYEQYF.

The chain is built from TRBV9 and TRBJ2-7; the D gene is possibly TRBD1 (5 bases). Germline V gene data show CDR1 as SGDLS and CDR2 as YYNGEE. Trimming stripped 0 bases from V and 2 bases from J, with 9 bases between. The CDR3 consists of 14 residues. The CDR3 loop reads CASSVGQRAYEQYF. The DNA for the CDR3 is TGTGCCAGCAGCGTAGGACAGCGAGCCTACGAGCAGTACTTC.

The V and J genes are TRBV24-1 and TRBJ1-5; weak D call: TRBD1 (6 bases). The V and J ends lost 4 bases and 4 bases respectively, with 13 bases between them. This CDR3 has 15 residues. In germline, CDR1 is KGHDR, CDR2 SFDVKD. The CDR3 here is CATSDFGGPNQPQHF. CDR3 nucleotide sequence: TGTGCCACCAGTGACTTTGGGGGCCCGAATCAGCCCCAGCATTTT.

The chain has TRBV4-1 and TRBJ1-5; a possible D gene is TRBD1 (5 bases). Germline values: CDR1 MGHRA, CDR2 YSYEKL. The V and J ends lost 1 base and 4 bases respectively, with 11 bases between them. There are 15 residues in the CDR3. CDR3 coding DNA: TGCGCCAGCAGCCAAGTGGTCGGGGGGAATCAGCCCCAGCATTTT. Protein sequence: CASSQVVGGNQPQHF.

The chain links TRBV28 to TRBJ2-7, with 7 bases lining up with TRBD1. The J segment lost 1 base and the V segment lost 3 bases, leaving 15 bases of the junction unmatched. The CDR3 covers 18 residues. CDR1 and CDR2 (germline): MDHEN, SYDVKM. The CDR3 nucleotides are TGTGCCAGCAGTTTTCAGGATAGGTGGGACAGACCTTCCTACGAGCAGTACTTC. It encodes CASSFQDRWDRPSYEQYF.

The chain couples TRBV5-6 to TRBJ2-7; 8 positions agree with TRBD2. V lost 4 bases to trimming and J lost 4 bases; unmatched junction nucleotides: 7. CDR1 SGHDT and CDR2 YYEEEE come from the germline V gene. This CDR3 region has 14 residues. The CDR3 region has the DNA TGTGCCAGCAGCGACGGGAGCGGGGGTTACGAGCAGTACTTC. The encoded protein is CASSDGSGGYEQYF.

The rearrangement uses TRBV4-3 and TRBJ2-1, with 8 bases fitting TRBD2. CDR1 and CDR2 (germline): LGHNA, YSLEER. After removal of 3 bases from V and 4 bases from J, the junction contained 11 bases not matched to a gene. This CDR3 spans 17 amino acids. In DNA form, the CDR3 reads TGCGCCAGCAGCCATTTCTCCGGGACTAGGGGATACAATGAGCAGTTCTTC. Its protein is CASSHFSGTRGYNEQFF.

The V call is TRBV19, the J call TRBJ2-4; 12 bases line up with TRBD2. The CDR3 runs 15 residues. After removal of 5 bases from V and 7 bases from J, the junction contained 6 bases not matched to a gene. Looked up from germline, CDR1 is LNHDA and CDR2 is SQIVND (reference sequence). CDR3 bases: TGTGCCAGTAGTCTAGCGGGAGGGCCTCGTAACATTCAGTACTTC. Its protein is CASSLAGGPRNIQYF.

V is TRBV18 and J is TRBJ2-7, with 11 bases that match TRBD1. Losses at the gene ends were 5 bases for V and 5 bases for J; bases not matched to a gene: 5. The CDR3 is 14 residues long. Germline V lookup: CDR1 KGHSH, CDR2 LQKENI. The CDR3 nucleotides are TGTGCCAGCTCAACCGGGACAGGGGGTAACGAGCAGTACTTC. This codes for CASSTGTGGNEQYF.